One and the same sample provided the 26 T cell receptor beta chains below, sequenced in a study of cytotoxic CD8 clonotypes in ibrutinib-treated CLL. Measured with immunoSEQ multiplex PCR; TCRdb has only the in-frame clones, and not every one. The sample has some 140,000 clones; around 93% are singletons. The starting material was PBMCs, obtained after 12 months of ibrutinib treatment. These TCRs come from a human donor with chronic lymphocytic leukemia.

The rearrangement links TRBV13 to TRBJ1-1; perhaps TRBD1 as D (5 bases). The CDR3 sequence is 12 residues long. Germline V lookup: CDR1 PRHDT, CDR2 FYEKMQ (reference sequence). Trimming removed 5 bases from V and 3 bases from J, with 7 bases in between. DNA of the CDR3: TGTGCCAGCAGCCGGGGGGACACTGAAGCTTTCTTT. Residues: CASSRGDTEAFF.

This clone has a single count. The chain carries TRBV11-1 and TRBJ2-6; 7 nucleotides agree with TRBD1. Per germline, CDR1 SGHAT and CDR2 FQDESV (reference sequence). Germline trimming cut 5 bases from V and 4 bases from J; bases unmatched to any gene: 11. The CDR3 length is 17 residues. Here the CDR3 DNA reads TGTGCCAGCAGCCAACAGGGGCGAAGCCCCGGGGCCAACGTCCTGACTTTC. Its protein is CASSQQGRSPGANVLTF.

The chain links TRBV2 to TRBJ1-5, with a weak D call TRBD1 (6 bases). The CDR3 has 15 residues. Per the germline V gene, CDR1 is SNHLY and CDR2 is FYNNEI. V gave up 4 bases and J gave up 0 bases, with 10 bases separating them. The CDR3, as DNA: TGTGCCAGCAGTGTACAGGGAATTAGCAATCAGCCCCAGCATTTT. Translating gives CASSVQGISNQPQHF.

This rearrangement joins TRBV15 to TRBJ2-5; the match to TRBD2 covers 11 bases. The CDR3 has 16 amino acids. Unmatched junction bases numbered 8, after V lost 3 bases and J lost 5 bases. CDR1 is LNHNV, CDR2 YYDKDF, per germline (reference sequence). The CDR3 sequence is CATSSLLAGGEETQYF. In nucleotides, the CDR3 is TGTGCCACCAGCAGCCTTCTAGCGGGAGGTGAGGAGACCCAGTACTTC.

The gene calls are TRBV7-9 and TRBJ1-4, with D perhaps matching TRBD1 (5 bases). Trimming stripped 3 bases from V and 6 bases from J, with 11 bases between. Germline CDR1 is SEHNR and CDR2 is FQNEAQ (reference sequence). This CDR3 region has 14 residues. The CDR3 DNA follows: TGTGCCAGCAGCTTGCGGGGACTGGATGAAAAACTGTTTTTT. Amino acids: CASSLRGLDEKLFF.

The chain has TRBV5-8 and TRBJ1-2, with D hard to call. The V gene lost 3 bases and the J gene lost 4 bases, with 7 bases spanning the gap. The germline gives CDR1 SGHTS, CDR2 YDEGEE. This CDR3 spans 12 amino acids. The CDR3 spells CASSSRGYGYTF. CDR3 sequence (DNA): TGTGCCAGCAGCTCCCGGGGCTATGGCTACACCTTC.

The V call is TRBV2, the J call TRBJ2-7, with 11 bases aligning to TRBD2. Germline V CDR1 and CDR2: SNHLY, FYNNEI. There are 14 residues in the CDR3. Trimming cost V 6 bases and J 4 bases; bases outside gene matches: 5. The CDR3 nucleotides read TGTGCCAGCAGAACTACTAGCGGGAGATACGAGCAGTACTTC. Translation: CASRTTSGRYEQYF.

The chain recombines TRBV6-1 with TRBJ2-5; 8 bases line up with TRBD1. The junction had 4 bases not matched to a gene; V was cut back by 5 bases and J by 2 bases. Germline lookup yields CDR1 MNHNS and CDR2 SASEGT. CDR3 length equals 14 residues. The CDR3 loop reads CASSKQGGQETQYF. In DNA, the CDR3 is TGTGCCAGCAGTAAACAGGGGGGACAAGAGACCCAGTACTTC.

The chain has TRBV30 and TRBJ2-4, with D perhaps matching TRBD2 (5 bases). The germline gives CDR1 GTSNPN, CDR2 SVGIG (reference sequence). The length of the CDR3 is 14 residues. V gave up 0 bases and J gave up 4 bases, with 10 bases separating them. The CDR3: CAWSVLRGKNIQYF. Written as DNA, the CDR3 is TGTGCCTGGAGTGTACTTCGCGGGAAAAACATTCAGTACTTC.

The rearrangement uses TRBV6-6 and TRBJ2-2, with D perhaps assigned TRBD1 or TRBD2 (5 bases each). This CDR3 has 13 residues. V was cut by 6 bases and J by 3 bases, with 8 bases left in between. Per the germline V gene, CDR1 is MNHNY and CDR2 is SVGAGI (reference sequence). CDR3 residues: CASSGTDTGELFF. The CDR3 DNA sequence: TGTGCCAGCAGCGGGACGGACACCGGGGAGCTGTTTTTT.

The genes are TRBV27 and TRBJ1-1; D call uncertain. CDR1 and CDR2 from the germline V gene are MNHEY and SMNVEV (reference sequence). CDR3 size: 14 residues. The V end lost 3 bases, the J end lost 2 bases, and 10 bases lay between the germline ends. In DNA form, the CDR3 reads TGTGCCAGCAGTTTGCTGGGAGGAAACACTGAAGCTTTCTTT. It is translated as CASSLLGGNTEAFF.

This clone came up a few times. The gene calls are TRBV7-3 and TRBJ1-1; 7 nucleotides match TRBD1. Germline trimming cut 4 bases from V and 5 bases from J; bases unmatched to any gene: 13. There are 16 residues in the CDR3. The germline CDR1 and CDR2 sequences are SGHTA and FQGTGA. The CDR3 spells CASSSESTGVGTEAFF. In DNA, the CDR3 is TGTGCCAGCAGCTCAGAATCCACAGGGGTAGGGACTGAAGCTTTCTTT.

V and J are TRBV6-5 and TRBJ1-1, with a weak D call TRBD1 (5 bases). The germline gives CDR1 MNHEY, CDR2 SVGAGI. CDR3 size: 12 residues. V lost 7 bases and J 6 bases, leaving 12 bases between the germline ends. CDR3 sequence reads: CASNQRGSEAFF. CDR3 in DNA: TGTGCCAGCAACCAGAGGGGTTCTGAAGCTTTCTTT.

The chain recombines TRBV19 with TRBJ2-7; TRBD1 aligns across 8 bases. The germline CDR1 and CDR2 sequences are LNHDA and SQIVND (reference sequence). Unmatched junction bases numbered 3, after V lost 2 bases and J lost 0 bases. This CDR3 has 15 amino acids. CDR3 bases: TGTGCCAGTAGTATACAGGGGGCGAGCTCCTACGAGCAGTACTTC. Its translation: CASSIQGASSYEQYF.

About this clone: The same CDR3 also results from other DNA sequences found in this sample. This chain connects TRBV7-3 to TRBJ2-3, with D maybe TRBD1 (5 bases). V lost 6 bases, J lost 3 bases, and 19 bases lay in between. This CDR3 is built from 16 residues. CDR1 is SGHTA and CDR2 is FQGTGA in the germline V gene. The CDR3 protein is CASSLRPQGVTDTQYF. The CDR3 DNA follows: TGTGCCAGCAGTCTTCGACCGCAAGGGGTGACAGATACGCAGTATTTT.

The rearrangement uses TRBV10-2 and TRBJ1-1; no clear D. Germline lookup yields CDR1 WSHSY and CDR2 SAAADI. The CDR3 runs to 14 residues. Trimming stripped 9 bases from V and 7 bases from J, with 21 bases between. This CDR3 reads CASMTNGDGIEAFF. The DNA of the CDR3 is TGCGCCAGTATGACAAATGGGGATGGCATTGAAGCTTTCTTT.

This clone came up once. This chain uses TRBV7-3 with TRBJ2-3; 9 bases align to TRBD2. Germline V gene data show CDR1 as SGHTA and CDR2 as FQGTGA. The CDR3 is 15 amino acids. V trimming: 3 bases; J trimming: 7 bases; junction bases outside the gene matches: 8. The CDR3 DNA is TGTGCCAGCAGCTTCGCGCCTAGCGGGACTTATACGCAGTATTTT. It is translated as CASSFAPSGTYTQYF.

The chain has TRBV19 and TRBJ1-4; 8 bases agree with TRBD1. V gave up 7 bases and J gave up 10 bases; unmatched junction bases: 5. This CDR3 region has 12 residues. Germline V gene sequence: CDR1 LNHDA, CDR2 SQIVND (reference sequence). Written as DNA, the CDR3 is TGTGCCAGTAATCCAGGACAGGGAAAACTGTTTTTT. Amino acids: CASNPGQGKLFF.

CDR3 loop: CASSPSGWSGNTIYF. CDR3 sequence (DNA): TGTGCCAGCAGCCCCTCGGGGTGGTCTGGAAACACCATATATTTT. The V gene is TRBV7-2, the J gene TRBJ1-3; no clear D. The CDR3 runs 15 residues. The germline gives CDR1 SGHTA, CDR2 FQGNSA. The V and J ends lost 5 bases and 1 base respectively, with 12 bases between them.

The chain joins TRBV13 to TRBJ2-3; D is uncertain. Germline V CDR1 and CDR2: PRHDT, FYEKMQ (reference sequence). The CDR3 runs to 16 residues. The V gene lost 3 bases and the J gene lost 11 bases, with 24 bases spanning the gap. Here the CDR3 reads CASSFGDQANFRLQYF. As DNA, the CDR3 is TGTGCCAGCAGCTTTGGTGACCAGGCGAACTTCCGTCTGCAGTATTTT. Full variable domain (missing parts from reference TRBV13 and TRBJ2-3): AAGVIQSPRHLIKEKRETATLKCYPIPRHDTVYWYQQGPGQDPQFLISFYEKMQSDKGSIPDRFSAQQFSDYHSELNMSSLELGDSALYFCASSFGDQANFRLQYFGPGTRLTVL.

As for this clone: The identical CDR3 is also encoded by other nucleotide sequences in the sample. This chain connects TRBV28 to TRBJ2-1; D call uncertain. The V gene lost 8 bases and the J gene lost 12 bases, with 14 bases spanning the gap. CDR3 length: 11 residues. Per germline, CDR1 MDHEN and CDR2 SYDVKM. The CDR3 spells CASSLSRRQFF. The CDR3 DNA sequence: TGTGCCAGCTCCCTCTCTAGGCGGCAGTTCTTC.

The chain has TRBV19 and TRBJ2-7; D may be TRBD1 (7 bases). Germline lookup yields CDR1 LNHDA and CDR2 SQIVND (reference sequence). The CDR3 has 14 amino acids. V lost 4 bases and J lost 2, with 12 bases in between. The CDR3 loop reads CASSTGGSTYEQYF. In DNA, the CDR3 is TGTGCCAGTAGTACAGGGGGGAGTACCTACGAGCAGTACTTC.

The J gene is TRBJ1-4, the V gene TRBV19, with D hard to call. There are 13 residues in the CDR3. The V and J ends lost 1 base and 6 bases respectively, with 6 bases between them. The germline V gene encodes CDR1 LNHDA and CDR2 SQIVND (reference sequence). CDR3 coding DNA: TGTGCCAGTAGTATAGGGCTTTATGAAAAACTGTTTTTT. This translates into CASSIGLYEKLFF. Based on the CDR3 plus reference TRBV19 and TRBJ1-4, the full variable domain is DGGITQSPKYLFRKEGQNVTLSCEQNLNHDAMYWYRQDPGQGLRLIYYSQIVNDFQKGDIAEGYSVSREKKESFPLTVTSAQKNPTAFYLCASSIGLYEKLFFGSGTQLSVL.

The rearrangement joins TRBV28 to TRBJ1-2, with D maybe TRBD1 (5 bases). V gave up 6 bases and J gave up 4 bases, with 12 bases separating them. CDR1 and CDR2 from the germline V gene are MDHEN and SYDVKM. CDR3 length: 13 residues. The CDR3 DNA is TGTGCCAGCAGCTCCGGGGGTCCCTATGGCTACACCTTC. Residues: CASSSGGPYGYTF.

J is TRBJ2-7 and V is TRBV2; D possibly corresponds to TRBD2 (5 bases). CDR3 length: 11 amino acids. V lost 8 bases to trimming and J lost 5 bases, with 10 bases between them. The germline CDR1 and CDR2 sequences are SNHLY and FYNNEI. CDR3 amino acids: CASGGLDEQYF. The DNA for the CDR3 is TGTGCCAGCGGCGGACTGGACGAGCAGTACTTC. Full variable domain (rest looked up from reference TRBV2 and TRBJ2-7): EPEVTQTPSHQVTQMGQEVILRCVPISNHLYFYWYRQILGQKVEFLVSFYNNEISEKSEIFDDQFSVERPDGSNFTLKIRSTKLEDSAMYFCASGGLDEQYFGPGTRLTVT.

CDR3 sequence (DNA): TGTGCCAGCACCCCTGACAGGGGGTTCGACAATGAGCAGTTCTTC. This codes for CASTPDRGFDNEQFF. The chain has TRBV6-5 and TRBJ2-1; 9 bases align to TRBD1. Germline lookup yields CDR1 MNHEY and CDR2 SVGAGI. V shed 7 bases and J 5 bases; nucleotides not matched to a gene: 9. The CDR3 loop spans 15 amino acids.